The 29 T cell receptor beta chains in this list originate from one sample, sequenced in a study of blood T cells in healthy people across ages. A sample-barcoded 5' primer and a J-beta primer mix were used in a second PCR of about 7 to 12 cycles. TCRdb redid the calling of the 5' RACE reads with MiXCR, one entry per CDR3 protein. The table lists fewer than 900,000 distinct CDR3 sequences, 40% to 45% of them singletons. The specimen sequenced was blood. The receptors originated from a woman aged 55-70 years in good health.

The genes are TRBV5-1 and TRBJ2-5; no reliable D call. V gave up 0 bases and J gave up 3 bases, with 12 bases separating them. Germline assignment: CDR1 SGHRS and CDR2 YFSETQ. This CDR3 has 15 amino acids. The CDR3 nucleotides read TGCGCCAGCAGCTTGGCCGGCAGAACCGAAGAGACCCAGTACTTC. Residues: CASSLAGRTEETQYF.

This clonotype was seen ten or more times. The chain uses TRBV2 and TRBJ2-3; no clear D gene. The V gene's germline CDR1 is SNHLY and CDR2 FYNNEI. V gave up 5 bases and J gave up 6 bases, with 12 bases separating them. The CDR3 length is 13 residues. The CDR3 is CASSIVTPDTQYF. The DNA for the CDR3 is TGTGCCAGCAGTATCGTAACGCCGGATACGCAGTATTTT.

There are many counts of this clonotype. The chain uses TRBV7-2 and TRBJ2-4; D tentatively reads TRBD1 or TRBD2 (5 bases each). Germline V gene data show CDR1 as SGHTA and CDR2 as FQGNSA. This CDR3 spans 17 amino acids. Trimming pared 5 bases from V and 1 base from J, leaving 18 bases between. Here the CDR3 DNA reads TGTGCCAGCAGCCCCTGGGGGACCCGGGTGGCCAAAAACATTCAGTACTTC. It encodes CASSPWGTRVAKNIQYF. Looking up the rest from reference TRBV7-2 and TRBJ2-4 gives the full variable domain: GAGVSQSPSNKVTEKGKDVELRCDPISGHTALYWYRQSLGQGLEFLIYFQGNSAPDKSGLPSDRFSAERTGGSVSTLTIQRTQQEDSAVYLCASSPWGTRVAKNIQYFGAGTRLSVL.

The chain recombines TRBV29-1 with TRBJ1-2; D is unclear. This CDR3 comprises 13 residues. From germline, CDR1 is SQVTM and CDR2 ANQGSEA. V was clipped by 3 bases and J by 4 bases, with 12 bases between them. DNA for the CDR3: TGCAGCGTTGATGGGCTCTCCGCCTATGGCTACACCTTC. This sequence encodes CSVDGLSAYGYTF.

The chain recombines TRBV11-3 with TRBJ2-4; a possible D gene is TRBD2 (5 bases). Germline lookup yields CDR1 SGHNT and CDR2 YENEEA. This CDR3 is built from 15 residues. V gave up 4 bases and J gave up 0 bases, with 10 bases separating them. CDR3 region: CASSSLGEAKNIQYF. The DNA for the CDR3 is TGTGCCAGCAGCTCCCTGGGAGAAGCCAAAAACATTCAGTACTTC.

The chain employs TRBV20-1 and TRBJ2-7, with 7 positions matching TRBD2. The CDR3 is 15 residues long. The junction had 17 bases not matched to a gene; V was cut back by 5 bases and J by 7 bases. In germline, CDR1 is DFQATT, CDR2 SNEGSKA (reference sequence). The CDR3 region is CSAGIAGYNPNEQYF. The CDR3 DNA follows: TGCAGTGCTGGGATAGCGGGTTATAATCCCAATGAGCAGTACTTC.

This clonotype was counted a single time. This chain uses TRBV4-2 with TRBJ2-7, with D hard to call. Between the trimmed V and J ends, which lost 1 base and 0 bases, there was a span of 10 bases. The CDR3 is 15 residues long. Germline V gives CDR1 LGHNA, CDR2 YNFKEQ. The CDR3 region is CASSQGVDSSYEQYF. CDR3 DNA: TGTGCCAGCAGCCAAGGGGTTGATAGCTCCTACGAGCAGTACTTC.

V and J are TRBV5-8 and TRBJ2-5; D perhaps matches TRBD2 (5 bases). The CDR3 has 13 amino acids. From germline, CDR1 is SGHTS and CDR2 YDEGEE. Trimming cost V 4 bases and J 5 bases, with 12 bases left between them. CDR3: CASSVQRRETQYF. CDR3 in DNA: TGTGCCAGCAGCGTGCAGAGGAGGGAGACCCAGTACTTC.

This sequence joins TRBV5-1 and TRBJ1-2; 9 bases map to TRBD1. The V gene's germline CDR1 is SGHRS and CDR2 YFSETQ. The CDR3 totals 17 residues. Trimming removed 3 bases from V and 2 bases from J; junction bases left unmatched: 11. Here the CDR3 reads CASSYNPWDRVNYGYTF. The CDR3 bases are TGCGCCAGCAGCTACAACCCCTGGGACAGGGTAAACTATGGCTACACCTTC.

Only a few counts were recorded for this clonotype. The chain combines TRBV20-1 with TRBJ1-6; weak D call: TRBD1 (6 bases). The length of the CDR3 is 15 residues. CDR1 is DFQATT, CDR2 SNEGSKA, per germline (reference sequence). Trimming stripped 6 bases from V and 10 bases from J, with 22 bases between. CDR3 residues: CSATLGGGRSSPLHF. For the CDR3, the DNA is TGCAGTGCAACCCTTGGAGGGGGAAGAAGCTCACCCCTCCACTTT.

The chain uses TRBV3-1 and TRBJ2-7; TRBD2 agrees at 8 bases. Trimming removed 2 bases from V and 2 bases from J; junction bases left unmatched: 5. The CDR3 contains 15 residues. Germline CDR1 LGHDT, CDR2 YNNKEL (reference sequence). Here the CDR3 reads CASSQLIGGAYEQYF. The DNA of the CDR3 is TGTGCCAGCAGCCAACTCATCGGGGGGGCCTACGAGCAGTACTTC.

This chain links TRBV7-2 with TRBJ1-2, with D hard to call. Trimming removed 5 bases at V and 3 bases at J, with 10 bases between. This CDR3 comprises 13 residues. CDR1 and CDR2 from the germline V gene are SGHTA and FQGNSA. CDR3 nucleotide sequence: TGTGCCAGCAGCCCGCAGAGGGACTATGGCTACACCTTC. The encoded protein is CASSPQRDYGYTF.

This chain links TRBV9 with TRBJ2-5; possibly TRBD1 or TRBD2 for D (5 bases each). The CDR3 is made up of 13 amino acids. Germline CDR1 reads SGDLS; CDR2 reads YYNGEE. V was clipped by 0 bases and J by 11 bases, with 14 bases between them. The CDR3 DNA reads TGTGCCAGCAGCGTAGCTGTTATGGGGGAGCAGTACTTC. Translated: CASSVAVMGEQYF.

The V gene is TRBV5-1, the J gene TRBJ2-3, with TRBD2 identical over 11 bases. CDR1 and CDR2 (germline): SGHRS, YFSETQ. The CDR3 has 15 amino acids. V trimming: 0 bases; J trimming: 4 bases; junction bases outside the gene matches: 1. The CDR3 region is CASSLVAGGADTQYF. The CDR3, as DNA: TGCGCCAGCAGCTTGGTAGCGGGAGGGGCAGATACGCAGTATTTT.

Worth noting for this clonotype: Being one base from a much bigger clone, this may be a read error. CDR3 loop: CSVSPSGRGYEQYF. CDR3 bases: TGCAGTGTCAGTCCTAGCGGGAGAGGCTATGAGCAGTACTTC. This rearrangement joins TRBV20-1 to TRBJ2-7; 10 nucleotides align to TRBD2. The length of the CDR3 is 14 residues. CDR1 DFQATT and CDR2 SNEGSKA come from the germline V gene (reference sequence). V lost 7 bases to trimming and J lost 7 bases; unmatched junction nucleotides: 13.

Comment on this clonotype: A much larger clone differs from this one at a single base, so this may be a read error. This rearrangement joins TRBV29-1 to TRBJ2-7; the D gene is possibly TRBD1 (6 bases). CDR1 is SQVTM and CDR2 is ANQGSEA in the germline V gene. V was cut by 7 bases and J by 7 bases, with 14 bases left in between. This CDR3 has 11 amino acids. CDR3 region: CSGTDYNEQYF. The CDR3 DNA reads TGCAGCGGGACAGACTACAATGAGCAGTACTTC.

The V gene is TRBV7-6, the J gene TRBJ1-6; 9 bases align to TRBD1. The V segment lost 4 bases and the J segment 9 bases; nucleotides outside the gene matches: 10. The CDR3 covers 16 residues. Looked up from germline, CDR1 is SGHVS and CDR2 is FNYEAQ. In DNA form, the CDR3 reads TGTGCCAGCAGCTCTCAACCGGGACAGGGAGTTTCACCCCTCCACTTT. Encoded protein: CASSSQPGQGVSPLHF.

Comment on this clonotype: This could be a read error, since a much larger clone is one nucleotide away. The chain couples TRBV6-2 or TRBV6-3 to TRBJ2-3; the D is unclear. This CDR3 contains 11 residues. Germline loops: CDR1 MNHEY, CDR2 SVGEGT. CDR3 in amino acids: CAGSYADTQYF. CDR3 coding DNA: TGTGCCGGCAGTTACGCGGATACGCAGTATTTT.

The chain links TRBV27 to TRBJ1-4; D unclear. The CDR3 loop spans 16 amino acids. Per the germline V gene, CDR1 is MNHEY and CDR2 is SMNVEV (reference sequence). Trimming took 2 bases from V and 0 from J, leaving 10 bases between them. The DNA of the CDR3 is TGTGCCAGCAGTTTAGTTGGGAGATCAACTAATGAAAAACTGTTTTTT. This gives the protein CASSLVGRSTNEKLFF.

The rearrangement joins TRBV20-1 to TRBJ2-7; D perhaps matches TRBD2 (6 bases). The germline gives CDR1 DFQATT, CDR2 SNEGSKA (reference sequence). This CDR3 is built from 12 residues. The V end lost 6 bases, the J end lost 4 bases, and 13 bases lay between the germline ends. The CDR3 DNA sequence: TGCAGTGCCGGAGGCGGGGTGTACGAGCAGTACTTC. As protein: CSAGGGVYEQYF.

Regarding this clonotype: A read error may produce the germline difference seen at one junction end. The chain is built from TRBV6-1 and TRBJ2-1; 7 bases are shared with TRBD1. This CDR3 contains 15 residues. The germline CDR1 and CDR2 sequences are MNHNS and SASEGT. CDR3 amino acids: CTSSEASTGSNEQFF. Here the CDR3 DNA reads TGTACCAGCAGTGAAGCTTCGACAGGGTCCAATGAGCAGTTCTTC.

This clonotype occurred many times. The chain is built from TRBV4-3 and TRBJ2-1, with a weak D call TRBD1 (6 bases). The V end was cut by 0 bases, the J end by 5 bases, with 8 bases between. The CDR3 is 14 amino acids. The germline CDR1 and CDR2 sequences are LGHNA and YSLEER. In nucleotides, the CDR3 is TGCGCCAGCAGCCAAGATCACAGGGACAATGAGCAGTTCTTC. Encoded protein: CASSQDHRDNEQFF.

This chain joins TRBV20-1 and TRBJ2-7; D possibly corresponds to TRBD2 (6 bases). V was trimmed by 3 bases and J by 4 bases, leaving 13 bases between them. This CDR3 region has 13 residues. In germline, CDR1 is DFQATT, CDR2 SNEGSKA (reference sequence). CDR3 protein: CSASWTTAYEQYF. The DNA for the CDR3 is TGCAGTGCTAGTTGGACTACTGCGTACGAGCAGTACTTC.

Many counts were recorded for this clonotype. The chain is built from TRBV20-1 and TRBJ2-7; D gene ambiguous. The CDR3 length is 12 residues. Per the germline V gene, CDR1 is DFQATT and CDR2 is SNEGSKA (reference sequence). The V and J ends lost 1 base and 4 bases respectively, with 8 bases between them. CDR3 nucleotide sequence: TGCAGTGCTAGAGGTCTAAATTACGAGCAGTACTTC. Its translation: CSARGLNYEQYF.

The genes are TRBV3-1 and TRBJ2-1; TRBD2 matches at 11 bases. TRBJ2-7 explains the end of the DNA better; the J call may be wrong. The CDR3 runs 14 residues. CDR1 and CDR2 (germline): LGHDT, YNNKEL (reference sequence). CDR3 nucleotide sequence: TGTGCCAGCAGCCATAGCGGGGGGGCGAATGAGCAGTACTTC. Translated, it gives CASSHSGGANEQYF.

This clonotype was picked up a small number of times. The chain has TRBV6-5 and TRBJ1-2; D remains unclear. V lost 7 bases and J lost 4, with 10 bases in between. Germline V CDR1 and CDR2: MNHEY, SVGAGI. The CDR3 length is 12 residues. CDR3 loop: CASMFSSYGYTF. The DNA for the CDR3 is TGTGCCAGCATGTTTAGTAGCTATGGCTACACCTTC.

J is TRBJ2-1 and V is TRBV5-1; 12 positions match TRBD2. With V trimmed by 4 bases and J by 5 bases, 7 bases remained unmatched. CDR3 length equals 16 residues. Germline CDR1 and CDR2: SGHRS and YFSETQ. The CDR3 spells CASSPLTSGSNNEQFF. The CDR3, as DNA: TGCGCCAGCAGCCCGTTGACTAGCGGGAGTAACAATGAGCAGTTCTTC.

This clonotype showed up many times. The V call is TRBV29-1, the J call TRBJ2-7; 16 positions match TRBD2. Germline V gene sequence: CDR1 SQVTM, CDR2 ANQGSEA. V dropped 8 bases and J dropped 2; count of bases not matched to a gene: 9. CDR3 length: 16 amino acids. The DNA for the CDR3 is TGCAGCATTCTACCGGGACTAGCGGGAGGGCCCTACGAGCAGTACTTC. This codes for CSILPGLAGGPYEQYF.

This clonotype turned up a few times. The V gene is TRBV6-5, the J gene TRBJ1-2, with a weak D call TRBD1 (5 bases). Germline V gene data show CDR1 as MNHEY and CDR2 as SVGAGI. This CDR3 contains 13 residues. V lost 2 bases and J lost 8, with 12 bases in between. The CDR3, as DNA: TGTGCCAGCAGTTACGCGGGACTGGGGGGCTACACCTTC. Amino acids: CASSYAGLGGYTF.